These 32 T cell receptor beta chains were sequenced from one sample in a study of CXCR3-negative and CXCR3-positive naive CD8 T cells. Researchers prepared the TRB cDNA libraries using 5' RACE with UMI labels. TCRdb reprocessed the 5' RACE reads, keeping one entry per CDR3 protein, no DNA. The ten most abundant clones cover around 1.9% of a sample with about 41,000 distinct CDR3 sequences. The sample comprised naive CXCR3- CD8+ T cells from blood. Stated subset: CD45RO-CCR7+CD27+CD95- naive CD8+ T cells lacking CXCR3 (TNR3-). These TCRs come from a human donor in good health. Some clones in this sample may be carry-over from other donors' samples.

V is TRBV29-1 and J is TRBJ2-1. CDR3 length equals 12 residues. Germline V gene sequence: CDR1 SQVTM, CDR2 ANQGSEA. The CDR3 loop is CSAIPSYNEQFF.

The gene calls are TRBV12-3 or TRBV12-4 and TRBJ2-1; TCRdb's D gene call, TRBD2, goes unchecked for lack of DNA. CDR3 size: 14 residues. CDR3 loop: CASSSGTSDNEQFF.

This chain joins TRBV6-5 and TRBJ2-7. There are 11 residues in the CDR3. Germline values: CDR1 MNHEY, CDR2 SVGAGI. CDR3 region: CASSYGFEQYF.

J is TRBJ2-7 and V is TRBV9; TCRdb's assignment of TRBD2 cannot be checked, as there is no DNA. CDR3 length: 15 amino acids. The germline CDR1 and CDR2 sequences are SGDLS and YYNGEE. CDR3 sequence reads: CASSPGASGAYEQYF. Together with reference TRBV9 and TRBJ2-7, the CDR3 gives the full variable domain: DSGVTQTPKHLITATGQRVTLRCSPRSGDLSVYWYQQSLDQGLQFLIQYYNGEERAKGNILERFSAQQFPDLHSELNLSSLELGDSALYFCASSPGASGAYEQYFGPGTRLTVT.

The chain employs TRBV29-1 and TRBJ2-5. CDR1 SQVTM and CDR2 ANQGSEA come from the germline V gene. The CDR3 runs to 12 residues. The CDR3 sequence is CSVARLGETQYF.

The chain links TRBV27 to TRBJ1-5. The length of the CDR3 is 14 residues. From germline, CDR1 is MNHEY and CDR2 SMNVEV (reference sequence). This chain's CDR3 is CASKDGLSNQPQHF.

The genes are TRBV12-3 or TRBV12-4 and TRBJ1-2; TCRdb designates TRBD1, a call that cannot be tested without DNA. CDR3 size: 14 residues. CDR3 loop: CASSPGGSNYGYTF.

The chain has TRBV6-5 and TRBJ2-7; no DNA is available, so the TRBD2 call from TCRdb remains unchecked. Germline V gives CDR1 MNHEY, CDR2 SVGAGI. CDR3 length equals 14 residues. The CDR3 sequence is CASSYGGVDYEQYF.

This chain's CDR3 is CASSSPYPPGAQNIQYF. This chain uses TRBV7-6 with TRBJ2-4; TCRdb selects TRBD1, and the lack of DNA leaves this call unchecked. The CDR3 sequence is 17 residues long. Germline loops: CDR1 SGHVS, CDR2 FNYEAQ.

V gene TRBV11-3 combines with J gene TRBJ2-7. The CDR3 runs to 14 residues. CDR1 is SGHNT and CDR2 is YENEEA in the germline V gene. The CDR3: CASSLDRISYEQYF.

The chain is built from TRBV7-9 and TRBJ2-7; TCRdb names TRBD1, which stays unverified in the absence of DNA. The CDR3 totals 13 residues. The germline CDR1 and CDR2 sequences are SEHNR and FQNEAQ (reference sequence). The CDR3 protein is CASSPRTNYEQYF. The full variable domain, rest sourced from reference TRBV7-9 and TRBJ2-7, is DTGVSQNPRHKITKRGQNVTFRCDPISEHNRLYWYRQTLGQGPEFLTYFQNEAQLEKSRLLSDRFSAERPKGSFSTLEIQRTEQGDSAMYLCASSPRTNYEQYFGPGTRLTVT.

This chain links TRBV14 with TRBJ2-4. Germline V gene lookup returns CDR1 SGHDN and CDR2 FVKESK. The CDR3 sequence is 16 residues long. CDR3: CASSQSRSSAKNIQYF.

This chain joins TRBV20-1 and TRBJ2-3; TCRdb's assignment of TRBD1 cannot be checked, as there is no DNA. The CDR3 has 15 residues. Germline V gene data show CDR1 as DFQATT and CDR2 as SNEGSKA (reference sequence). The CDR3 region is CSAPGGARHADTQYF.

The rearrangement uses TRBV6-5 and TRBJ2-3; TCRdb designates TRBD2, a call that cannot be tested without DNA. Germline lookup yields CDR1 MNHEY and CDR2 SVGAGI. This CDR3 is built from 13 residues. The CDR3 sequence is CASSFRRRDTQYF.

The rearrangement uses TRBV7-8 and TRBJ1-1. The CDR3 has 14 amino acids. CDR1 and CDR2 (germline): SGHVS, FQNEAQ. Here the CDR3 reads CASSRGLGNTEAFF.

The rearrangement uses TRBV29-1 and TRBJ2-2. This CDR3 is built from 12 residues. Germline lookup yields CDR1 SQVTM and CDR2 ANQGSEA. The CDR3 spells CSVGHHTGELFF.

The J gene is TRBJ2-7, the V gene TRBV7-9; there is no DNA to check the TCRdb D call of TRBD1. The CDR3 length is 13 residues. In germline, CDR1 is SEHNR, CDR2 FQNEAQ (reference sequence). The CDR3: CASSFQGANEQYF.

This clonotype is classed as medium-sized by frequency. This chain connects TRBV5-5 to TRBJ1-1. Germline CDR1 and CDR2: SGHKS and YYEKEE (reference sequence). This CDR3 is 13 amino acids long. The chain's CDR3 is CASSLGLKVEAFF.

The genes are TRBV29-1 and TRBJ2-3; TCRdb indicates TRBD2, and absent DNA this call remains unverified. In germline, CDR1 is SQVTM, CDR2 ANQGSEA. This CDR3 comprises 15 residues. The CDR3: CSVIEGTSGTDTQYF.

This chain links TRBV3-1 with TRBJ2-1; the D call from TCRdb, TRBD2, cannot be confirmed without DNA. This CDR3 region has 18 residues. The V gene's germline CDR1 is LGHDT and CDR2 YNNKEL (reference sequence). The CDR3: CASSQDGNGRGEVNEQFF.

The J gene is TRBJ2-1, the V gene TRBV28; TCRdb's D gene call, TRBD2, goes unchecked for lack of DNA. This CDR3 has 18 residues. Per germline, CDR1 MDHEN and CDR2 SYDVKM. CDR3 in amino acids: CASRDLAGGAISYNEQFF.

The V and J genes are TRBV14 and TRBJ1-3. The germline V gene encodes CDR1 SGHDN and CDR2 FVKESK. The CDR3 sequence is 12 residues long. CDR3 sequence reads: CASSQIGNTIYF.

This chain joins TRBV4-2 and TRBJ2-3; checking the TCRdb D call of TRBD2 is not possible without DNA. CDR1 and CDR2 (germline): LGHNA, YNFKEQ. This CDR3 is built from 15 residues. CDR3 region: CASSQAEGSTDTQYF.

The rearrangement joins TRBV29-1 to TRBJ2-7; the TCRdb call, TRBD1, lacks DNA for checking. The germline CDR1 and CDR2 sequences are SQVTM and ANQGSEA. The CDR3 is made up of 13 amino acids. This CDR3 reads CSVEPGHGGEQYF.

The chain couples TRBV7-9 to TRBJ1-2. The CDR3 consists of 15 residues. Germline CDR1 and CDR2: SEHNR and FQNEAQ (reference sequence). The CDR3: CASSFTRDTNYGYTF.

J is TRBJ1-4 and V is TRBV28; TCRdb names TRBD1, which stays unverified in the absence of DNA. Per the germline V gene, CDR1 is MDHEN and CDR2 is SYDVKM. The CDR3 consists of 15 residues. CDR3 amino acids: CASSLKTGTGEKLFF.

The chain employs TRBV7-8 and TRBJ2-7. The CDR3 extends over 12 amino acids. Germline V gene data show CDR1 as SGHVS and CDR2 as FQNEAQ. The CDR3 loop is CASSSESYEQYF.

The chain employs TRBV7-9 and TRBJ1-2; TCRdb indicates TRBD1, and absent DNA this call remains unverified. CDR1 is SEHNR and CDR2 is FQNEAQ in the germline V gene (reference sequence). The CDR3 covers 15 residues. CDR3 sequence reads: CASSSTETGNYGYTF.

The chain uses TRBV9 and TRBJ1-2; TCRdb selects TRBD1, and the lack of DNA leaves this call unchecked. In germline, CDR1 is SGDLS, CDR2 YYNGEE. The CDR3 is 12 residues long. CDR3 residues: CASSVGRDGYTF.

The chain has TRBV4-3 and TRBJ1-4. The CDR3 contains 15 residues. Germline V CDR1 and CDR2: LGHNA, YSLEER. CDR3 in amino acids: CASSQERGVGEKLFF.

This chain connects TRBV27 to TRBJ2-1; the D call of TRBD2 rests on TCRdb alone, since no DNA is present to check it. Germline CDR1 reads MNHEY; CDR2 reads SMNVEV (reference sequence). The CDR3 has 19 residues. CDR3: CASSLIPGLAGQTYNEQFF.

The chain joins TRBV5-1 to TRBJ2-7; lacking DNA, the TRBD1 call made by TCRdb goes unchecked. The CDR3 covers 13 residues. CDR1 SGHRS and CDR2 YFSETQ come from the germline V gene. The CDR3 is CASSADRAHEQYF.